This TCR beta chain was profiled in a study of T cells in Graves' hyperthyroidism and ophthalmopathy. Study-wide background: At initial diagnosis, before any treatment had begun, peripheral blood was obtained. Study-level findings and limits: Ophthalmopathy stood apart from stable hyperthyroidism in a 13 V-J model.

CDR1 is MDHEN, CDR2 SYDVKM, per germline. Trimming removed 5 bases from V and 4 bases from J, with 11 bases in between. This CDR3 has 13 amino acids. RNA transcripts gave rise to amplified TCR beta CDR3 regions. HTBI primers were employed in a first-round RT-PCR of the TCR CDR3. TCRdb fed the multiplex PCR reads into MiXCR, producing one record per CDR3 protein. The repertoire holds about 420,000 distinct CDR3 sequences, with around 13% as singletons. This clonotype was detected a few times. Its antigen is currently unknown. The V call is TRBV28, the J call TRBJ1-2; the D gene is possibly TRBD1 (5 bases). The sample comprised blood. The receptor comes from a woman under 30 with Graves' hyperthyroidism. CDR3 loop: CASSPHDSYGYTF. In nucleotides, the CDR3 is TGTGCCAGCAGTCCCCATGACAGCTATGGCTACACCTTC.